Listed here is a single TCR beta chain. The table came from immunoSEQ multiplex PCR; TCRdb's copy has only in-frame clones and leaves some out. The repertoire holds 110,000 to 150,000 clones, with 65% to 85% as singletons. CDR1 is MNHEY, CDR2 SMNVEV, per germline (reference sequence). The CDR3 is made up of 13 amino acids. V shed 3 bases and J 9 bases; nucleotides not matched to a gene: 3. The entry originates in a study of blood T cell repertoires in COVID-19. Study-level information: Acute-phase and convalescent COVID-19 samples originated in the United States, Italy and Spain.

The chain couples TRBV27 to TRBJ2-1, with 9 bases fitting TRBD2. This receptor was obtained from a woman aged 45 to 65 with acute or convalescent COVID-19. Sequencing was performed on peripheral blood. The CDR3 DNA follows: TGTGCCAGCAGTTTGGGACTAGCCAGTGAGCAGTTCTTC. Protein sequence: CASSLGLASEQFF.